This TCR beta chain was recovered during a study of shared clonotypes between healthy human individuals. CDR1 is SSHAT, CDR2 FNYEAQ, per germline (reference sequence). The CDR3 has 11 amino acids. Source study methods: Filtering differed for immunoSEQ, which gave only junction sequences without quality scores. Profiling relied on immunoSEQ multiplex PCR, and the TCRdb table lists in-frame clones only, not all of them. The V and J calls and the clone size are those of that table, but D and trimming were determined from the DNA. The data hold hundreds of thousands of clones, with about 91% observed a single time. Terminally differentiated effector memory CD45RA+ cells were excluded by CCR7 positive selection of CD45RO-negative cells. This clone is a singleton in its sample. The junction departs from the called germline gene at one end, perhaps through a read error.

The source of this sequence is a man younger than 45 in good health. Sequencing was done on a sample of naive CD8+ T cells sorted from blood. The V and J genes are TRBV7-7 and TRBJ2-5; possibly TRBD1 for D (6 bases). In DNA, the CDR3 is TGTGCTAGCAGCCAGGGGGAGACCCAGTACTTC. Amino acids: CASSQGETQYF.